This T cell receptor (beta chain) was identified in a study of shared clonotypes between healthy human individuals. The overall study: The cohort comprised a couple of women and a few men. Their ages spanned 18 to 49 years.

Each donor was a Caucasian adult residing in Nashville, Tennessee. As originally analysed: Junction-only immunoSEQ sequences carried no quality scores, so filtering differed. Sequencing used immunoSEQ multiplex PCR; TCRdb keeps in-frame clones, though not all of them. That table is the source of V, J and clone size, and D and trimming were worked out from the DNA. The sample includes over 950,000 clones, 77% of them seen just once. V lost 1 base and J 10 bases, leaving 12 bases between the germline ends. Germline CDR1 SGHRS, CDR2 YFSETQ. CDR3 length: 14 amino acids. The sequence was collected from a young man in good health. Some clones in this sample may be carry-over from other donors' samples. This chain connects TRBV5-1 to TRBJ1-6; D gene ambiguous. Sequences were obtained from memory CD4+ T cells from PBMCs. Subset described: CD45RA-negative fraction. DNA of the CDR3: TGCGCCAGCAGCTTGCCGGGAAGTGGATCACCCCTCCACTTT. Its translation: CASSLPGSGSPLHF.